This is a list of T cell receptor beta chains from one sample in a study of neurological immune-mediated disorders. TCRdb re-called the 5' RACE reads with MiXCR, one entry per CDR3 protein. The data contain about 40,000 distinct CDR3 sequences, more than 2% of them seen just once; the ten biggest clones take up nearly 2.5%. Sequencing input: PBMCs. These receptors all come from a man over 45 with multiple sclerosis. The CDR3 runs from the conserved cysteine through the conserved F or W. A D gene is named only where the DNA matches it firmly. Some rows have no size entry. The others give once, few or many, or a class for an expanded clone.

TRBV20-1	TRBJ2-7	many	-	CSATKRGVSDGYYEQYF	TGCAGTGCTACTAAGAGGGGGGTTTCGGATGGGTACTACGAGCAGTACTTC
TRBV6-5	TRBJ2-3	many	-	CASSGSPSTDTQYF	TGTGCCAGCAGTGGGAGCCCTAGCACAGATACGCAGTATTTT
TRBV6-6	TRBJ1-6	-	TRBD1	CASSPRTGRGSPLNF	TGTGCCAGCAGTCCCCGGACAGGGAGAGGATCACCCCTCAACTTT
TRBV18	TRBJ2-3	many	TRBD2	CASSPQAGGLTDTQYF	TGTGCCAGCTCACCCCAAGCGGGGGGGCTGACAGATACGCAGTATTTT
TRBV20-1	TRBJ1-6	many	-	CSAQDPINSPLNF	TGCAGTGCCCAGGACCCCATTAATTCACCCCTCAACTTT
TRBV5-1	TRBJ2-5	many	TRBD1	CASSWTGGSETQYF	TGCGCCAGCAGCTGGACAGGGGGTTCGGAGACCCAGTACTTC
TRBV29-1	TRBJ2-7	many	TRBD2	CSVFTPGFREGEQYF	TGCAGCGTTTTCACCCCGGGCTTCAGGGAGGGCGAGCAGTACTTC
TRBV7-8	TRBJ1-5	many	TRBD1	CASSWDRGRQPQHF	TGTGCCAGCAGCTGGGACAGGGGTCGGCAGCCCCAGCATTTT
TRBV12-3/TRBV12-4	TRBJ2-3	many	-	CASSSAPRASTSTDTQYF	TGTGCCAGCAGTTCCGCCCCCCGGGCAAGCACTAGCACAGATACGCAGTATTTT
TRBV5-6	TRBJ1-2	many	-	CASTPGTGLNYGYTF	TGTGCCAGCACCCCCGGGACGGGGCTCAACTATGGCTACACCTTC
TRBV5-1	TRBJ1-1	many	-	CASSLGQRGTEAFF	TGCGCCAGCAGCTTGGGACAGAGGGGCACTGAAGCTTTCTTT
TRBV25-1	TRBJ1-5	many	TRBD1	CASSDQGDQPQHF	TGTGCCAGCAGTGACCAGGGGGATCAGCCCCAGCATTTT
TRBV7-2	TRBJ2-1	many	-	CASSLAQLPEQFF	TGTGCCAGCAGCTTAGCCCAACTACCCGAGCAGTTCTTC
TRBV12-3/TRBV12-4	TRBJ2-7	many	-	CASSKLDAGQYF	TGTGCCAGCAGTAAGTTGGACGCGGGGCAGTACTTC
TRBV20-1	TRBJ2-1	many	-	CSARDIHLANSYNEQFF	TGCAGTGCTAGAGATATTCACCTTGCCAACTCCTACAATGAGCAGTTCTTC